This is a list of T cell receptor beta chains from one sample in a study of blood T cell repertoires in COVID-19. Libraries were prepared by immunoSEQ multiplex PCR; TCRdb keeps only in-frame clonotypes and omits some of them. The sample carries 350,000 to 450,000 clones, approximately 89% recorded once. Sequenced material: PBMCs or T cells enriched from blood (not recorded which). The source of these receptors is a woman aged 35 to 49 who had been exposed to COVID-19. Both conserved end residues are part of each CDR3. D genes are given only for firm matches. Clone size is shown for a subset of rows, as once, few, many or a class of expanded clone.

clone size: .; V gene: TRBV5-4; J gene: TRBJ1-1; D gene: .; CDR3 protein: CASSWEGFGEAFF; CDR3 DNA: TGTGCCAGCAGCTGGGAGGGATTTGGCGAAGCTTTCTTT
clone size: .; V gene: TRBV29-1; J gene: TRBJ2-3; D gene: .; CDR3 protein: CSVRTLTDTQYF; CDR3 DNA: TGCAGCGTTAGGACTTTGACAGATACGCAGTATTTT
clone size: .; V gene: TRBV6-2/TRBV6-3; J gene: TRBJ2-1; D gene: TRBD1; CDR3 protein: CASSSDRGRSYNEQFF; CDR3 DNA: TGTGCCAGCAGTTCGGACAGGGGACGATCCTACAATGAGCAGTTCTTC
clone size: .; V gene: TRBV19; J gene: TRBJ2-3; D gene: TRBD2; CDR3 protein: CASSILAGFVDTQYF; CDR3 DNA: TGTGCCAGTAGTATACTAGCGGGGTTCGTGGATACGCAGTATTTT
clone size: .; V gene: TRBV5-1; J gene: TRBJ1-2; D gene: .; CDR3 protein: CASSPGNYGYTF; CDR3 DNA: TGCGCCAGCAGCCCAGGGAACTATGGCTACACCTTC
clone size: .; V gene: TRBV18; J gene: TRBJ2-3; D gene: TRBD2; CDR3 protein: CASSPLRSSGSTDTQYF; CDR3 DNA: TGTGCCAGCTCACCGCTTCGGAGTAGCGGGAGCACAGATACGCAGTATTTT
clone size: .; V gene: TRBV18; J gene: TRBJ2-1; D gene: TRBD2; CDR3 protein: CASSPPGASGSPYNEQFF; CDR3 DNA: TGTGCCAGCTCACCACCGGGGGCTAGCGGGAGCCCCTACAATGAGCAGTTCTTC
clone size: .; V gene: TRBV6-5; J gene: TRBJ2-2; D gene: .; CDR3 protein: CASRGSGSTGELFF; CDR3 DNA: TGTGCCAGCCGAGGGTCGGGCTCGACCGGGGAGCTGTTTTTT
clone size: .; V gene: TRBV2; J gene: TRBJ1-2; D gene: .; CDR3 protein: CASSPKTTDNYGYTF; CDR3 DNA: TGTGCCAGCAGTCCTAAGACGACAGACAACTATGGCTACACCTTC
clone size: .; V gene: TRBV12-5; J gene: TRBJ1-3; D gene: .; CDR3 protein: CASGPRSTERSGNTIYF; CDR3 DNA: TGTGCTAGTGGTCCTCGCTCGACAGAACGCTCTGGAAACACCATATATTTT
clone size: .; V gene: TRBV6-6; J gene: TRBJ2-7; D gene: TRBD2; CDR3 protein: CASRTSGGSGSYEQYF; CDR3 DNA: TGTGCCAGCCGGACTAGCGGGGGCTCGGGCTCCTACGAGCAGTACTTC
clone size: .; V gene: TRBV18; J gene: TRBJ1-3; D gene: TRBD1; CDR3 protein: CASSPTGDSSGNTIYF; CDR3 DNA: TGTGCCAGCTCGCCTACAGGGGATAGCTCTGGAAACACCATATATTTT
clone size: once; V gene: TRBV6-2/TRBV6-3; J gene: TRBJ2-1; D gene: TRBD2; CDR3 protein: CASSSWTSGRSAYNEQFF; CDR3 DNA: TGTGCCAGCAGTAGTTGGACTAGCGGGAGGTCGGCCTACAATGAGCAGTTCTTC
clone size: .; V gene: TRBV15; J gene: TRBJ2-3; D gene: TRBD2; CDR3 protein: CATSRGLLAGGPDTQYF; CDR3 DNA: TGTGCCACCAGCAGAGGATTACTAGCGGGAGGGCCAGATACGCAGTATTTT
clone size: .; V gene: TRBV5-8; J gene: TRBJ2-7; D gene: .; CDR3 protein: CASSLGAGSDIVQYF; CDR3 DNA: TGTGCCAGCAGCTTGGGGGCAGGGTCGGATATCGTGCAGTACTTC
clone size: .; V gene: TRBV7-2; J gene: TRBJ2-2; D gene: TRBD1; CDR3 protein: CASSPRQGVTGELFF; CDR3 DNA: TGTGCCAGCAGCCCCCGACAGGGAGTCACCGGGGAGCTGTTTTTT
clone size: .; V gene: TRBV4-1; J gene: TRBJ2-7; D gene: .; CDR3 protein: CASSQGPAGEQYF; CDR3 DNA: TGCGCCAGCAGCCAAGGGCCAGCGGGCGAGCAGTACTTC
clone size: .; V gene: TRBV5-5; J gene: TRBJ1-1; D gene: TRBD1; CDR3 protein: CASSTHPGQGVAEAFF; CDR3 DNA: TGTGCCAGCAGCACCCATCCGGGACAGGGGGTCGCTGAAGCTTTCTTT
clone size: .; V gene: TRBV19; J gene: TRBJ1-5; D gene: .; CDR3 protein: CASSTGRGPSQPQHF; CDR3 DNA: TGTGCCAGTAGTACTGGCAGGGGCCCTTCCCAGCCCCAGCATTTT
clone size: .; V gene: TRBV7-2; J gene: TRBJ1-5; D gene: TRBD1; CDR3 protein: CASSLRGRVNQPQHF; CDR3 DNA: TGTGCCAGCAGCTTGAGGGGGCGAGTCAATCAGCCCCAGCATTTT
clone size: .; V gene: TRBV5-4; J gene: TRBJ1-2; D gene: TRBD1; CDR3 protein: CASSRQGAAYGYTF; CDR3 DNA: TGTGCCAGCAGCCGACAGGGGGCCGCCTATGGCTACACCTTC
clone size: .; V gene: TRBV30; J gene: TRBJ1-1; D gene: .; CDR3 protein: CAWSVEERMNTEAFF; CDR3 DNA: TGTGCCTGGAGTGTAGAGGAGCGCATGAACACTGAAGCTTTCTTT
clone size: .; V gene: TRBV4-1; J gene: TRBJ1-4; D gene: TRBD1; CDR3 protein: CASSQGDSDYEKLFF; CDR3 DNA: TGCGCCAGCAGCCAAGGGGACAGTGATTATGAAAAACTGTTTTTT
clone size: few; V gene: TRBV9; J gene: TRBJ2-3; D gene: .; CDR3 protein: CASSAMDTQYF; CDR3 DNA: TGTGCCAGCAGCGCTATGGATACGCAGTATTTT
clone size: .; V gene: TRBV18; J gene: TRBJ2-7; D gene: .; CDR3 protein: CASSPRGLEEQYF; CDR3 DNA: TGTGCCAGCTCACCGCGGGGGCTAGAGGAGCAGTACTTC
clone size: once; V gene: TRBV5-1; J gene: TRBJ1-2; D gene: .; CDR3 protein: CASSSNWQGSYGYTF; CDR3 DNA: TGCGCCAGCAGCTCCAATTGGCAGGGGTCCTATGGCTACACCTTC
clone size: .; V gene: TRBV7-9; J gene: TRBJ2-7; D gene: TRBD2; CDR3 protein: CASSFAAGGPGEQYF; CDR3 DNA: TGTGCCAGCAGCTTCGCAGCGGGGGGGCCTGGAGAGCAGTACTTC
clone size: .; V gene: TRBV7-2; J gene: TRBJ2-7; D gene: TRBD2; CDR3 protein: CASSFPGTSGRINEQYF; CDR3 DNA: TGTGCCAGCAGCTTTCCCGGGACTAGCGGGAGGATCAACGAGCAGTACTTC
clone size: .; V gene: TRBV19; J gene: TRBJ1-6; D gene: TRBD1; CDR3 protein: CASGDRSNSPLHF; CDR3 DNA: TGTGCCAGTGGGGACAGATCTAATTCACCCCTCCACTTT
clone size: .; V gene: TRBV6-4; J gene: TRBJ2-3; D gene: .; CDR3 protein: CASSDSGVSDTQYF; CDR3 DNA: TGTGCCAGCAGTGACTCCGGGGTGTCAGATACGCAGTATTTT